This section outlines one T cell receptor (beta chain) sequence together with its context. The sample comes from a study of blood T cell repertoires in COVID-19. In the study overall: Whether acute or convalescent, the COVID-19 samples came from the United States, Italy and Spain. PBMCs, B-cell-depleted T cells, or T cells were the source of the cDNA or gDNA that made up the material.

The germline V gene encodes CDR1 MDHEN and CDR2 SYDVKM. The ends lost 6 bases at V and 5 bases at J; junction bases unmatched: 11. The CDR3 loop spans 15 amino acids. How the authors handled the data: Nucleated cell counts were estimated from reference gene primer amplification. Sequenced by immunoSEQ multiplex PCR; TCRdb stores in-frame clones only, minus some. D and trimming come from the DNA, and the V and J calls and clone size come from that table. This table has 80,000 to 100,000 clones, 80% appearing once. Material for sequencing was peripheral blood. The clonotype was recovered from a human donor in a cohort sampled during active COVID-19. This chain joins TRBV28 and TRBJ1-2; 8 bases align to TRBD1. As DNA, the CDR3 is TGTGCCAGCAGCCCAACCGGCGACAGGGGATATGGCTACACCTTC. It yields the protein CASSPTGDRGYGYTF.